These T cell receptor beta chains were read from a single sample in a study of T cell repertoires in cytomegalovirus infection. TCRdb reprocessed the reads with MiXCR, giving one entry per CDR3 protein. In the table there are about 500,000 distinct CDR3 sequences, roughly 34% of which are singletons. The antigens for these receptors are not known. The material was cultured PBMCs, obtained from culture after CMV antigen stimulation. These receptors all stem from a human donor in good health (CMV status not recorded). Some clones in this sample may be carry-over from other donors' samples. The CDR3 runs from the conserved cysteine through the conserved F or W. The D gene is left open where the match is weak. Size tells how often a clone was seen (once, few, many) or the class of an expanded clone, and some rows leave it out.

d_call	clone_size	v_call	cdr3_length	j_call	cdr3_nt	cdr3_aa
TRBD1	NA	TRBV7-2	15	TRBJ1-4	TGTGCCAGCAGCTCCTGGGACAGGGCACGTGAAAAACTGTTTTTT	CASSSWDRAREKLFF
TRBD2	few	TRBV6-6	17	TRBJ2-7	TGTGCCAGCAGTTACTCGAGGGGACTAGCGGGCCCGTGGGAGCAGTACTTC	CASSYSRGLAGPWEQYF
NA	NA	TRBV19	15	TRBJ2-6	TGTGCCAGTAGTATCGATGCCTCTGGGGCCAACGTCCTGACTTTC	CASSIDASGANVLTF
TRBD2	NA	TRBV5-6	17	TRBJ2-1	TGTGCCAGCAGCTTGGCTGGCGGTCTAGCGGAATACAATGAGCAGTTCTTC	CASSLAGGLAEYNEQFF
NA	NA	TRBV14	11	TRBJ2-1	TGTGCCAGCAGTTGGGGGGCCCGGCAGTTCTTC	CASSWGARQFF
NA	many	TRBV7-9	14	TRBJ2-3	TGTGCCAGCAGCTTAGCCAGGATTACGGATACGCAGTATTTT	CASSLARITDTQYF
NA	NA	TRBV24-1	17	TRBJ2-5	TGTGCCACCAGTGCGAGCGGAGGAGGGCGGCAACAAGAGACCCAGTACTTC	CATSASGGGRQQETQYF
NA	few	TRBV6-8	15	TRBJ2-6	TGTGCCAGCACCTCGGCGGGGTCTGGGGCCAACGTCCTGACTTTC	CASTSAGSGANVLTF
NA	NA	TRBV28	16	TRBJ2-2	TGTGCCAGCAGTCTCCCTTCCGGGCCCCGACGGAGGCAGCTGTTTTTT	CASSLPSGPRRRQLFF
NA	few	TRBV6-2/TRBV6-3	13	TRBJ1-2	TGTGCCAGCAGTTACGGCGGGTCGCGTGGCTACACCTTC	CASSYGGSRGYTF
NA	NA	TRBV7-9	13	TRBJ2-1	TGTGCCAGCAGCTTGGTACCTAGGGATGAGCAGTTCTTC	CASSLVPRDEQFF
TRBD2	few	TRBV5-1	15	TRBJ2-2	TGCGCCAGCAGCTTGAGGACTAGCGCCACCGGGGAGCTGTTTTTT	CASSLRTSATGELFF
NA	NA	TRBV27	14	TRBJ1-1	TGTGCCAGCAGTTTAACAGGCAGGTACACTGAAGCTTTCTTT	CASSLTGRYTEAFF
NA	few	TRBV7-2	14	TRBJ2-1	TGTGCCAGCAGCTTGAATCTGAGCCCAAATGAGCAGTTCTTC	CASSLNLSPNEQFF
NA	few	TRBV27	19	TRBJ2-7	TGTGCCAGCAGTTTATCGATAAAGGGGGGCGTCCCGCAGTCCTACGAGCAGTACTTC	CASSLSIKGGVPQSYEQYF
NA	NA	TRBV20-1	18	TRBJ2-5	TGCAGTGCTCGTCCTTTGGTCGCGTCTGGAAGTCCCCAAGAGACCCAGTACTTC	CSARPLVASGSPQETQYF
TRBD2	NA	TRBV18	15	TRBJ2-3	TGTGCCAGCTCAACCGGACTAGCAGGTTCAGATACGCAGTATTTT	CASSTGLAGSDTQYF
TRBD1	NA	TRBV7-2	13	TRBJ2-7	TGTGCCAGCAGCGACAGGGCCTCCTACGAGCAGTACTTC	CASSDRASYEQYF
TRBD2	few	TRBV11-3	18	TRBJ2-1	TGTGCCAGCAGCTTCGGTAGCGGGAGGGTAAAGGGAAGCAATGAGCAGTTCTTC	CASSFGSGRVKGSNEQFF
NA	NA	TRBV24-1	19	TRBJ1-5	TGTGCCACCAGTGACGCCGCGGGACACGGTACTCTTAGCAATCAGCCCCAGCATTTT	CATSDAAGHGTLSNQPQHF
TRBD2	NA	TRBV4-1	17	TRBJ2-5	TGCGCCAGCAGCCAAGGGGCTAGCGGGAGGGCCAGCGAGACCCAGTACTTC	CASSQGASGRASETQYF
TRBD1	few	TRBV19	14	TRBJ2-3	TGTGCCAGTAGTCTTCGGACAGGGTTGGATACGCAGTATTTT	CASSLRTGLDTQYF
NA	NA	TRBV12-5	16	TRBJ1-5	TGTGCTAGTGGTGAAAATGGGACCAGGGGATGCCAGCCCCAGCATTTT	CASGENGTRGCQPQHF
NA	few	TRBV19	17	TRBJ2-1	TGTGCCAGTAGTATATTCTTTCGCGGGACTTCCTACAATGAGCAGTTCTTC	CASSIFFRGTSYNEQFF
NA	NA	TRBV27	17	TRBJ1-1	TGTGCCAGTAGTCCCCGTAAGGGGGAGGTGAAGGGCACTGAAGCTTTCTTT	CASSPRKGEVKGTEAFF
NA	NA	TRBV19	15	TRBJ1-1	TGTGCCAGTAGGGAACAGGGTCTCGCGAACACTGAAGCTTTCTTT	CASREQGLANTEAFF
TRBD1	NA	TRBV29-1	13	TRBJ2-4	TGCAGCGTTGAAGGGACAGGGGGGTACATTCAGTACTTC	CSVEGTGGYIQYF
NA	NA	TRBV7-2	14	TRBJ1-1	TGTGCCAGCAGCTTATCTAACCGGGGGGCTGAAGCTTTCTTT	CASSLSNRGAEAFF
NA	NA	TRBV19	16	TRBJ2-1	TGTGCCAGTAGTATAGCCCCTCTACTCGGAAGCCATGAGCAGTTCTTC	CASSIAPLLGSHEQFF
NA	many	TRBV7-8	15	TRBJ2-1	TGTGCCAGCAGCTTACGAGGCGCGTCCTACAATGAGCAGTTCTTC	CASSLRGASYNEQFF
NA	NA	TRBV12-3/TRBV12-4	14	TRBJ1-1	TGTGCCAGCAGTTTAGGGTCAAGACACACTGAAGCTTTCTTT	CASSLGSRHTEAFF
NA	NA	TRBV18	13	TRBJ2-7	TGTGCCAGCTCACCACCTCGCCCCTACGAGCAGTACTTC	CASSPPRPYEQYF
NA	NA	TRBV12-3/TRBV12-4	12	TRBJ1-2	TGTGCCAGCAGCCAGATATCCTATGGCTACACCTTC	CASSQISYGYTF
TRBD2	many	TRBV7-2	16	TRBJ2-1	TGTGCCAGCAGCGAGACTCGGACTAGCGGGAGTAATGAGCAGTTCTTC	CASSETRTSGSNEQFF
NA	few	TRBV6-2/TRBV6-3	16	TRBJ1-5	TGTGCCAGCAGTTTCGGCCCCAGGTATCTCGGTCAGCCCCAGCATTTT	CASSFGPRYLGQPQHF
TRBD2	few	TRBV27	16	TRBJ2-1	TGTGCCAGCAGTCTACTAACTAGCGGGGGACTTAGTGAGCAGTTCTTC	CASSLLTSGGLSEQFF
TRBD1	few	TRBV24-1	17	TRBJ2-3	TGTGCCACCAGTGCGACAGGGACAGGTTACGGAGCAGATACGCAGTATTTT	CATSATGTGYGADTQYF
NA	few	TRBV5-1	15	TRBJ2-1	TGCGCCAGCAGCTCCGACAGGACATCCTACAATGAGCAGTTCTTC	CASSSDRTSYNEQFF
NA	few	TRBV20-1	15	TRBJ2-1	TGCAGTGGCGAGGGTGGCGAGCGCCTCTACAATGAGCAGTTCTTC	CSGEGGERLYNEQFF
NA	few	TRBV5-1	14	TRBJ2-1	TGCGCCAGCAGCTTCGAACTAACCGGGGATGAGCAGTTCTTC	CASSFELTGDEQFF
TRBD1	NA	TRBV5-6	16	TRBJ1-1	TGTGCCAGCAGCTTCGGGACAGGGGGCTCGAACACTGAAGCTTTCTTT	CASSFGTGGSNTEAFF
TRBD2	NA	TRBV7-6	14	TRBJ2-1	TGTGCCAGCAGCCCATGGACTAGCGGCAATGAGCAGTTCTTC	CASSPWTSGNEQFF
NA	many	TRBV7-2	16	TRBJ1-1	TGTGCCAGCAGCTCCCCGGTGTTAGGACTGAACACTGAAGCTTTCTTT	CASSSPVLGLNTEAFF
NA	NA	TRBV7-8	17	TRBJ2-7	TGTGCCAGCAGCTTCTACCAGGGACGGCTACTGACCTACGAGCAGTACTTC	CASSFYQGRLLTYEQYF
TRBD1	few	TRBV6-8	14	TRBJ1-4	TGTGCCAGCAGACCGGACAGGACGAATGAAAAACTGTTTTTT	CASRPDRTNEKLFF
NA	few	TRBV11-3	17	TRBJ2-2	TGTGCCAGCACCCCAGGGGGAGGGCCGAGGAACACCGGGGAGCTGTTTTTT	CASTPGGGPRNTGELFF
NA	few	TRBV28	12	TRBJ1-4	TGTGCCAGCAGTAGAGGGAATGAAAAACTGTTTTTT	CASSRGNEKLFF
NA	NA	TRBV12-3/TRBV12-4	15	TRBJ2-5	TGTGCCAGCAGTCCCATGGGCGGAATAGGAGAGACCCAGTACTTC	CASSPMGGIGETQYF
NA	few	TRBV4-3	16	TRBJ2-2	TGCGCCAGCAGCCCCGGGGGCTATGGGGAGACCGGGGAGCTGTTTTTT	CASSPGGYGETGELFF
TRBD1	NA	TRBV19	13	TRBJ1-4	TGTGCCACCCGACAGGGAGCTAATGAAAAACTGTTTTTT	CATRQGANEKLFF
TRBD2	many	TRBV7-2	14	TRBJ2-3	TGTGCCAGCAGCTCGGGACTAGTCTCAGATACGCAGTATTTT	CASSSGLVSDTQYF
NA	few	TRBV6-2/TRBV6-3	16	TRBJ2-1	TGTGCCAGCAGTTACACGATCTCTATCCCCTACAATGAGCAGTTCTTC	CASSYTISIPYNEQFF
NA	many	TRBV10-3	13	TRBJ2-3	TGTGCCATCAGTGACCGGGAATCAGATACGCAGTATTTT	CAISDRESDTQYF
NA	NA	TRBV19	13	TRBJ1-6	TGTGCCAGCGGTGACAGGCAAATTTCACCCCTCCACTTT	CASGDRQISPLHF
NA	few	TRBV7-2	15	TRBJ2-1	TGTGCCAGCAGCGTGGGACTTGGCCAGGGCTATGAGCAGTTCTTC	CASSVGLGQGYEQFF
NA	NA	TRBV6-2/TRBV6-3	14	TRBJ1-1	TGTGCCAGCAGGTTACCGACGGGGGTCACTGAAGCTTTCTTT	CASRLPTGVTEAFF